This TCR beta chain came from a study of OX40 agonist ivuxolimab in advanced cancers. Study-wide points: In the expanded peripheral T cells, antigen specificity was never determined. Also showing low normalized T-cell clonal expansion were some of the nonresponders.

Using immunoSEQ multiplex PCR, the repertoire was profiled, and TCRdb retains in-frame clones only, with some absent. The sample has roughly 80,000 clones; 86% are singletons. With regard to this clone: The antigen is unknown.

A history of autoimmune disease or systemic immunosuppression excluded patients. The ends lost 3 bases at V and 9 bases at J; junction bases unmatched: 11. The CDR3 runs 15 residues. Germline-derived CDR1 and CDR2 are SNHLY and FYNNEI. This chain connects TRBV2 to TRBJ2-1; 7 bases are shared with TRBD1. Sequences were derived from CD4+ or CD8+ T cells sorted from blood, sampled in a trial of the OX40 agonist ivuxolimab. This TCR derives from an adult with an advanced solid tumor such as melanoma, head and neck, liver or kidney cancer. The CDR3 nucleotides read TGTGCCAGCAGTGAGATACAGGGGCGTTCTAGTGAGCAGTTCTTC. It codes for CASSEIQGRSSEQFF.